The entry below describes one T cell receptor (beta chain). Enrolled through a virtual design, the participants were between roughly 18 and 90 years of age and came from fewer than 30 US areas. These data are taken from a study of blood T cell repertoires in COVID-19. This CDR3 is 14 amino acids long. Between the trimmed V and J ends, which lost 8 bases and 8 bases, there was a span of 21 bases. From germline, CDR1 is MDHEN and CDR2 SYDVKM. Study processing details: Reference gene primer amplification in the assay estimated nucleated cell counts. The repertoire was sequenced with immunoSEQ multiplex PCR; TCRdb's copy has only in-frame clones and lacks some. For V, J and clone size, that table is used; D and trimming come from the DNA. The sample comprises approximately 470,000 clones, roughly 87% of which are singletons, and about 0.75% rests with the top ten.

The TCR originated in a woman in her late teens or twenties who had recovered from COVID-19. Sample: PBMCs or T cells enriched from blood (not recorded which). V gene TRBV28 combines with J gene TRBJ1-2, with D unresolved. The CDR3 DNA is TGTGCCAGCTCACGCAGCGAGGGAAGTAAAGGCTACACCTTC. Its protein is CASSRSEGSKGYTF.